Shown below are 29 T cell receptor beta chains from a single sample sequenced in a study of cytomegalovirus exposure and HLA in healthy donors. Sequencing was performed with immunoSEQ multiplex PCR; in TCRdb, only in-frame clones are kept and a portion is missing. The data contain 150,000 to 200,000 clones, approximately 80% of them singletons. Sequenced: PBMCs. The receptors shown here come from a man between 18 and 35 years old in good health and CMV-seropositive.

The rearrangement uses TRBV7-2 and TRBJ1-4; 10 bases are shared with TRBD1. CDR1 is SGHTA and CDR2 is FQGNSA in the germline V gene. This CDR3 contains 15 residues. J lost 6 bases, V lost 6 bases, and 7 bases had no gene match. Written as DNA, the CDR3 is TGTGCCAGCAGAAGGGACAGGGGACGGGATGAAAAACTGTTTTTT. It encodes CASRRDRGRDEKLFF.

The J gene is TRBJ2-7, the V gene TRBV12-5, with D perhaps matching TRBD2 (6 bases). V lost 4 bases and J 2 bases, leaving 12 bases between the germline ends. Germline lookup yields CDR1 LGHNT and CDR2 FRNRAP. The CDR3 extends over 14 amino acids. The CDR3 nucleotides read TGTGCTAGTGGTTCCGGGACTCCACCCTACGAGCAGTACTTC. This sequence encodes CASGSGTPPYEQYF. The complete variable domain, with remaining parts taken from reference TRBV12-5 and TRBJ2-7, reads DARVTQTPRHKVTEMGQEVTMRCQPILGHNTVFWYRQTMMQGLELLAYFRNRAPLDDSGMPKDRFSAEMPDATLATLKIQPSEPRDSAVYFCASGSGTPPYEQYFGPGTRLTVT.

The chain has TRBV11-3 and TRBJ2-2; 8 bases match TRBD2. CDR1 and CDR2 (germline): SGHNT, YENEEA. The CDR3 has 17 amino acids. J lost 1 base, V lost 1 base, and 5 bases had no gene match. The CDR3 loop is CASSLGDSGGNTGELFF. The CDR3 DNA sequence: TGTGCCAGCAGCTTAGGAGACAGCGGGGGGAACACCGGGGAGCTGTTTTTT.

The table lists this clone with a count of one. This chain links TRBV5-1 with TRBJ2-5; TRBD1 matches at 11 bases. The CDR3 sequence is 15 residues long. CDR1 is SGHRS, CDR2 YFSETQ, per germline. V was clipped by 3 bases and J by 5 bases; unmatched bases: 6. DNA for the CDR3: TGCGCCAGCAGCTACGGGACAGGGGGGTTGGAGACCCAGTACTTC. Protein: CASSYGTGGLETQYF.

This chain links TRBV19 with TRBJ2-7; 10 bases align to TRBD2. The CDR3 extends over 16 amino acids. Germline CDR1 is LNHDA and CDR2 is SQIVND (reference sequence). The trim removed 10 bases at V and 3 bases at J, leaving 15 bases unmatched. In DNA form, the CDR3 reads TGTGCCACCCGTGGAGAACTAGCGGGAAGGAACTACGAGCAGTACTTC. It is translated as CATRGELAGRNYEQYF.

The rearrangement uses TRBV27 and TRBJ2-7; TRBD2 agrees at 8 bases. Germline-derived CDR1 and CDR2 are MNHEY and SMNVEV (reference sequence). The CDR3 consists of 13 residues. V was pared by 6 bases and J by 3 bases, with 4 bases of the junction left unmatched. CDR3 protein: CASSLSGSYEQYF. Here the CDR3 DNA reads TGTGCCAGCAGCCTCAGCGGGAGCTACGAGCAGTACTTC.

The chain couples TRBV7-6 to TRBJ2-1; 9 positions agree with TRBD2. J lost 10 bases, V lost 0 bases, and 7 bases had no gene match. CDR1 and CDR2 (germline): SGHVS, FNYEAQ. CDR3 size: 15 residues. This CDR3 reads CASSLALAGPKEQFF. Here the CDR3 DNA reads TGTGCCAGCAGCTTAGCTCTAGCGGGACCCAAGGAGCAGTTCTTC.

The gene calls are TRBV29-1 and TRBJ2-1; D may be TRBD2 (5 bases). This CDR3 region has 11 residues. CDR1 SQVTM and CDR2 ANQGSEA come from the germline V gene. V was shortened by 4 bases and J by 8 bases, with 9 bases between the two germline ends. The CDR3 DNA sequence: TGCAGCGTTGCCGACGGGGATGAGCAGTTCTTC. Protein product: CSVADGDEQFF.

The genes are TRBV13 and TRBJ2-3; 11 nucleotides match TRBD2. The germline gives CDR1 PRHDT, CDR2 FYEKMQ (reference sequence). V dropped 2 bases and J dropped 9; count of bases not matched to a gene: 13. CDR3 length equals 17 residues. The CDR3 DNA is TGTGCCAGCAGCTTATCATCTTTAGCGGGAGGGGCCGGGACGCAGTATTTT. Protein: CASSLSSLAGGAGTQYF.

The rearrangement uses TRBV10-3 and TRBJ2-4, with D tentatively TRBD2 (6 bases). The CDR3 has 15 residues. Germline CDR1 is ENHRY and CDR2 is SYGVKD. V was pared by 2 bases and J by 6 bases, with 14 bases between. CDR3 residues: CAISETPGLINIQYF. Written as DNA, the CDR3 is TGTGCCATCAGTGAGACACCGGGACTGATAAACATTCAGTACTTC.

The chain links TRBV28 to TRBJ1-2; D gene ambiguous. The germline V gene has CDR1 MDHEN and CDR2 SYDVKM. CDR3 length: 12 residues. Deletions cut 1 base from V and 8 bases from J, with 8 bases between. CDR3: CASSLSVSGYTF. Written as DNA, the CDR3 is TGTGCCAGCAGTTTATCCGTCTCCGGCTACACCTTC.

The rearrangement uses TRBV6-1 and TRBJ2-1; 8 bases are a match to TRBD2. The germline gives CDR1 MNHNS, CDR2 SASEGT. CDR3 length: 15 residues. V trimming: 2 bases; J trimming: 0 bases; junction bases outside the gene matches: 0. The CDR3 sequence: CASSETSGSYNEQFF. Written as DNA, the CDR3 is TGTGCCAGCAGTGAAACTAGCGGCTCCTACAATGAGCAGTTCTTC.

J is TRBJ2-5 and V is TRBV28; D unresolved. From germline, CDR1 is MDHEN and CDR2 SYDVKM. The CDR3 consists of 13 residues. Trimming took off 3 bases at V and 5 bases at J, with 10 bases between the two ends. The CDR3 reads CASSFSAGETQYF. The DNA for the CDR3 is TGTGCCAGCAGTTTCTCCGCCGGGGAGACCCAGTACTTC.

The chain carries TRBV2 and TRBJ1-3, with TRBD1 as a possible D gene (5 bases). Germline V gene lookup returns CDR1 SNHLY and CDR2 FYNNEI. The CDR3 runs to 16 residues. V was pared by 3 bases and J by 2 bases, with 14 bases between. CDR3 loop: CASSDVQAPAGNTIYF. As DNA, the CDR3 is TGTGCCAGCAGTGATGTACAGGCCCCGGCTGGAAACACCATATATTTT. The full variable domain, with the rest looked up from reference TRBV2 and TRBJ1-3, is EPEVTQTPSHQVTQMGQEVILRCVPISNHLYFYWYRQILGQKVEFLVSFYNNEISEKSEIFDDQFSVERPDGSNFTLKIRSTKLEDSAMYFCASSDVQAPAGNTIYFGEGSWLTVV.

The rearrangement joins TRBV9 to TRBJ2-1, with 8 bases matching TRBD2. The CDR3 contains 16 residues. J gave up 6 bases and V 8 bases, and 16 bases lay outside the gene matches. Germline V gives CDR1 SGDLS, CDR2 YYNGEE. CDR3 DNA: TGTGCCAGTTCTAAGGTTGGGACTAGGGATTTCAATGAGCAGTTCTTC. Translation gives CASSKVGTRDFNEQFF.

This chain links TRBV19 with TRBJ2-3; 9 bases align to TRBD1. V was pared by 10 bases and J by 11 bases, with 4 bases of the junction left unmatched. Germline values: CDR1 LNHDA, CDR2 SQIVND (reference sequence). This CDR3 is 10 amino acids long. CDR3 region: CAMGQGRQYF. The CDR3 DNA reads as TGTGCCATGGGACAGGGTAGGCAGTATTTT.

This clone has only a few counts. V gene TRBV11-2 combines with J gene TRBJ2-5, with a tentative D call TRBD2 (5 bases). This CDR3 contains 14 residues. With 4 bases removed from V and 0 bases from J, the gap between germline ends came to 9 bases. Germline V CDR1 and CDR2: SGHAT, FQNNGV. In nucleotides, the CDR3 is TGTGCCAGCAGCTCGGGGATGTACCAAGAGACCCAGTACTTC. Translation: CASSSGMYQETQYF.

V gene TRBV27 combines with J gene TRBJ2-1; 14 bases match TRBD2. In germline, CDR1 is MNHEY, CDR2 SMNVEV (reference sequence). The junction had 12 bases not matched to a gene; V was cut back by 4 bases and J by 10 bases. CDR3 length equals 17 residues. The CDR3 loop is CASSSTGLAGEVREQFF. In nucleotides, the CDR3 is TGTGCCAGCAGTTCCACGGGACTAGCGGGAGAGGTAAGGGAGCAGTTCTTC.

This clone was recorded once. The rearrangement uses TRBV10-3 and TRBJ2-3; 9 nucleotides line up with TRBD2. CDR1 ENHRY and CDR2 SYGVKD come from the germline V gene. The CDR3 extends over 13 amino acids. V was clipped by 4 bases and J by 5 bases; unmatched bases: 1. DNA for the CDR3: TGTGCCATCAGTGGGCGGGGGGGAGATACGCAGTATTTT. It translates to CAISGRGGDTQYF.

The CDR3 reads CASTPSDPLPEEQFF. The CDR3 region has the DNA TGTGCCAGCACCCCTAGCGATCCCCTCCCTGAAGAGCAGTTCTTC. V usage is TRBV28 and J usage is TRBJ2-1; weak D call: TRBD2 (6 bases). Germline CDR1 MDHEN, CDR2 SYDVKM. V was clipped by 7 bases and J by 10 bases, with 23 bases between them. CDR3 length equals 15 residues.

The J gene is TRBJ2-7, the V gene TRBV5-1, with 7 bases that match TRBD2. Trimming at V came to 0 bases and at J to 3 bases, leaving 3 bases not matched to a gene. The length of the CDR3 is 14 residues. Germline lookup yields CDR1 SGHRS and CDR2 YFSETQ. CDR3 DNA: TGCGCCAGCAGCTTGGGGCGGGAGAGCTACGAGCAGTACTTC. As protein: CASSLGRESYEQYF.

The chain combines TRBV29-1 with TRBJ1-5; D perhaps matches TRBD1 (6 bases). With 7 bases removed from V and 4 bases from J, the gap between germline ends came to 17 bases. The CDR3 is 14 residues long. CDR1 SQVTM and CDR2 ANQGSEA come from the germline V gene. The CDR3 here is CSADVGGRNQPQHF. The CDR3 nucleotides read TGCAGCGCCGACGTTGGGGGCCGGAATCAGCCCCAGCATTTT.

The CDR3 bases are TGTGCCAGCAGCGTCGGGGGAGATACGCAGTATTTT. Protein sequence: CASSVGGDTQYF. The chain couples TRBV9 to TRBJ2-3, with D tentatively TRBD2 (6 bases). Trimming cost V 2 bases and J 5 bases, with 6 bases left between them. This CDR3 comprises 12 residues. Germline CDR1 reads SGDLS; CDR2 reads YYNGEE.

The genes are TRBV27 and TRBJ2-1; TRBD2 matches 13 bases. V trimming: 3 bases; J trimming: 2 bases; junction bases outside the gene matches: 7. The CDR3 covers 18 residues. Germline CDR1 and CDR2: MNHEY and SMNVEV (reference sequence). The CDR3 protein is CASSFTGTSGTAYNEQFF. The CDR3 DNA reads TGTGCCAGCAGTTTCACCGGGACTAGCGGGACAGCCTACAATGAGCAGTTCTTC.

The chain combines TRBV5-4 with TRBJ2-2; TRBD2 matches at 10 bases. The CDR3 length is 16 residues. V was clipped by 1 base and J by 7 bases; unmatched bases: 7. The V gene's germline CDR1 is SGHNT and CDR2 YYREEE (reference sequence). The CDR3: CASSLRLAGVVGELFF. CDR3 nucleotide sequence: TGTGCCAGCAGCTTGCGTCTAGCGGGAGTGGTCGGGGAGCTGTTTTTT.

CDR3 nucleotide sequence: TGTGCCAGCAGCTTAGTAGCAGGGGGGATCGATGAGCAGTTCTTC. It translates to CASSLVAGGIDEQFF. The V and J genes are TRBV7-2 and TRBJ2-1; possibly TRBD1 for D (7 bases). V gave up 1 base and J gave up 8 bases, with 15 bases separating them. CDR1 is SGHTA and CDR2 is FQGNSA in the germline V gene. The CDR3 contains 15 residues.

The chain combines TRBV5-1 with TRBJ1-2; TRBD1 might be the D (5 bases). Germline-derived CDR1 and CDR2 are SGHRS and YFSETQ. This CDR3 has 14 residues. V lost 4 bases and J 2 bases, leaving 12 bases between the germline ends. The CDR3 DNA sequence: TGCGCCAGCAGCCCACCGACAGACAACTATGGCTACACCTTC. Its protein product is CASSPPTDNYGYTF.

To note about this clone: Other DNA sequences in the sample encode the same CDR3. V gene TRBV5-6 combines with J gene TRBJ2-1; D uncertain. The CDR3 spans 12 residues. The V and J ends lost 0 bases and 5 bases respectively, with 3 bases between them. Germline CDR1 reads SGHDT; CDR2 reads YYEEEE. For the CDR3, the DNA is TGTGCCAGCAGCTTGGGAGACAATGAGCAGTTCTTC. Translation gives CASSLGDNEQFF. The whole variable domain, filled in from reference TRBV5-6 and TRBJ2-1, reads DAGVTQSPTHLIKTRGQQVTLRCSPKSGHDTVSWYQQALGQGPQFIFQYYEEEERQRGNFPDRFSGHQFPNYSSELNVNALLLGDSALYLCASSLGDNEQFFGPGTRLTVL.

This clone was recorded a few times. J is TRBJ2-1 and V is TRBV7-9, with a tentative D call TRBD2 (6 bases). The V end lost 3 bases, the J end lost 7 bases, and 13 bases lay between the germline ends. CDR3 size: 14 residues. CDR1 is SEHNR, CDR2 FQNEAQ, per germline (reference sequence). The CDR3 coding sequence is TGTGCCAGCAGCTTGCGGCGGGACGGTAATGAGCAGTTCTTC. Its protein is CASSLRRDGNEQFF. The variable domain in full, with the rest retrieved from reference TRBV7-9 and TRBJ2-1, is DTGVSQNPRHKITKRGQNVTFRCDPISEHNRLYWYRQTLGQGPEFLTYFQNEAQLEKSRLLSDRFSAERPKGSFSTLEIQRTEQGDSAMYLCASSLRRDGNEQFFGPGTRLTVL.